Below, 10 T cell receptor beta chains from the same sample are listed, as sequenced in a study of T cells after yellow fever vaccination. TCRdb analysed the 5' RACE reads with MiXCR anew, one entry per CDR3 protein. The sample shows some 300,000 distinct CDR3 sequences, roughly 4% of them seen only once. The sample consisted of PBMCs, taken on the day of the yellow fever booster vaccination. Receptors were obtained from a man between 18 and 35 years old who received the YFV17D yellow fever vaccine.

This clonotype was detected a few times. The chain links TRBV21-1 to TRBJ1-5; TRBD1, the table's D call, lacks a check against the DNA. TRBV21-1 is a pseudogene. This CDR3 is 15 amino acids long. This CDR3 is CASKEEHRADQPQHF. CDR3 DNA sequence: TGTGCCAGCAAAGAGGAACACAGGGCGGATCAGCCCCAGCATTTT.

The rearrangement joins TRBV7-3 to TRBJ2-3, with D perhaps TRBD2 (7 bases). The germline V and J ends were trimmed by 2 bases and 5 bases, with 11 bases remaining between them. The CDR3 contains 14 residues. Germline V gene data show CDR1 as SGHTA and CDR2 as FQGTGA. DNA of the CDR3: TGTGCCAGCAGCTTATCCGGGGGGCTAGATACGCAGTATTTT. Protein product: CASSLSGGLDTQYF.

Many counts were recorded for this clonotype. V usage is TRBV11-2 and J usage is TRBJ2-3, with D perhaps TRBD2 (6 bases). The germline CDR1 and CDR2 sequences are SGHAT and FQNNGV. V lost 5 bases and J lost 6, with 18 bases in between. This CDR3 contains 15 residues. The CDR3 nucleotides read TGTGCCAGCAGCCCGACTAGGAGGGGACTGGATACGCAGTATTTT. Encoded protein: CASSPTRRGLDTQYF.

The sample holds many counts of this clonotype. The chain joins TRBV11-1 to TRBJ1-1; no firm D call. Germline CDR1 is SGHAT and CDR2 is FQDESV (reference sequence). The germline V and J ends were trimmed by 5 bases and 6 bases, with 16 bases remaining between them. This CDR3 has 14 amino acids. CDR3 loop: CASSRAGSRSEAFF. CDR3 DNA: TGTGCCAGCAGCAGGGCGGGATCACGGTCTGAAGCTTTCTTT.

V is TRBV20-1 and J is TRBJ2-6; perhaps TRBD1 as D (5 bases). This CDR3 contains 16 residues. Per the germline V gene, CDR1 is DFQATT and CDR2 is SNEGSKA (reference sequence). Trimming removed 6 bases from V and 0 bases from J, with 15 bases in between. The CDR3 reads CSASRTGISGANVLTF. For the CDR3, the DNA is TGCAGTGCCAGCCGAACAGGTATCTCTGGGGCCAACGTCCTGACTTTC.

This clonotype was recorded a few times. The CDR3 nucleotides are TGTGCCAGCAGCCCCCAGGGGTTCAACGAGCAGTACGTC. This encodes CASSPQGFNEQYV. The J gene is TRBJ2-7, the V gene TRBV11-3; possibly TRBD1 for D (6 bases). The CDR3 is 13 residues long. Germline-derived CDR1 and CDR2 are SGHNT and YENEEA. V lost 5 bases and J 5 bases, leaving 13 bases between the germline ends.

The sample holds many counts of this clonotype. V is TRBV28 and J is TRBJ2-4; 8 bases agree with TRBD2. V was clipped by 3 bases and J by 8 bases; unmatched bases: 9. The CDR3 contains 15 residues. Germline CDR1 and CDR2: MDHEN and SYDVKM. Written as DNA, the CDR3 is TGTGCCAGCAGTTTCCCGGGGGGGCGAGGGGACATTCAGTACTTC. This sequence encodes CASSFPGGRGDIQYF.

This clonotype was counted at least ten times. The chain carries TRBV12-3 or TRBV12-4 and TRBJ1-2; 8 bases are a match to TRBD1. The CDR3 loop spans 15 amino acids. Trimming removed 3 bases from V and 4 bases from J; junction bases left unmatched: 7. The CDR3 loop reads CASSFRGTGPYGYTF. The CDR3 DNA reads as TGTGCCAGCAGTTTTCGGGGGACAGGCCCCTATGGCTACACCTTC.

This clonotype was recorded at least ten times. The chain uses TRBV5-1 and TRBJ1-5; no clear D. CDR3 length equals 14 residues. Deletions cut 0 bases from V and 4 bases from J, with 8 bases between. Germline CDR1 and CDR2: SGHRS and YFSETQ. CDR3 nucleotides: TGCGCCAGCAGCTTGGGGGTCAATAATCAGCCCCAGCATTTT. Translation gives CASSLGVNNQPQHF.

Many counts were recorded for this clonotype. This chain joins TRBV20-1 and TRBJ2-7; possible D gene TRBD2, 6 bases. Germline V gene data show CDR1 as DFQATT and CDR2 as SNEGSKA (reference sequence). Trimming left V 5 bases short and J 1 base short, with 15 bases between. The CDR3 is made up of 14 amino acids. The CDR3 DNA reads TGCAGTGCTCCTTCTGACGGGGGATCCTACGAGCAGTACGTC. This sequence encodes CSAPSDGGSYEQYV.